The 24 T cell receptor beta chains below all came from one sample that was sequenced in a study of CD8+CD57+ T cells in acquired aplastic anemia. The study profiled TCR beta VDJ and CDR3 using genomic DNA as template. Each CDR3 protein is one row after TCRdb ran MiXCR on the reads. The top ten hold 6.5% to 10% of the sample, which has around 250,000 distinct CDR3 sequences, 45% to 70% seen once. The sample taken for sequencing was sorted CD4+, CD8+, or CD8+CD57+ T cells (not recorded which) from PBMCs. The receptors stem from a human donor with severe aplastic anemia or a healthy control (not recorded which).

This sequence joins TRBV7-9 and TRBJ2-5; 9 bases are shared with TRBD1. Losses at the gene ends were 4 bases for V and 5 bases for J; bases not matched to a gene: 8. The CDR3 is 15 residues long. Germline-derived CDR1 and CDR2 are SEHNR and FQNEAQ (reference sequence). In DNA form, the CDR3 reads TGTGCCAGCAGCTCCCTCCGGGACAGGGCGGAGACCCAGTACTTC. It is translated as CASSSLRDRAETQYF.

This clonotype showed up many times. This rearrangement joins TRBV10-2 to TRBJ2-1; D possibly corresponds to TRBD2 (7 bases). Looked up from germline, CDR1 is WSHSY and CDR2 is SAAADI. The V gene lost 3 bases and the J gene lost 9 bases, with 12 bases spanning the gap. The CDR3 has 13 residues. The DNA for the CDR3 is TGCGCCAGCAGTGACCGGGGGGCGGGTGAGCAGTTCTTC. Translated: CASSDRGAGEQFF.

This rearrangement joins TRBV7-8 to TRBJ2-7; 14 bases are shared with TRBD2. Germline V lookup: CDR1 SGHVS, CDR2 FQNEAQ. This CDR3 is 16 amino acids long. Trimming removed 3 bases from V and 5 bases from J; junction bases left unmatched: 6. The CDR3 protein is CASSLVGTSGSHEQYF. In DNA form, the CDR3 reads TGTGCCAGCAGCTTGGTAGGGACTAGCGGGAGCCACGAGCAGTACTTC.

Ten or more counts support this clonotype. The chain employs TRBV20-1 and TRBJ2-3; 8 positions match TRBD2. Germline CDR1 is DFQATT and CDR2 is SNEGSKA (reference sequence). The CDR3 runs 17 residues. Unmatched junction bases numbered 13, after V lost 5 bases and J lost 0 bases. DNA for the CDR3: TGCAGTGCTCGGGGGGGGTCAGCCCTCGCTAGCACAGATACGCAGTATTTT. Translating gives CSARGGSALASTDTQYF.

The table lists this clonotype with many counts. The V call is TRBV3-1, the J call TRBJ1-1; D unclear. This CDR3 comprises 15 residues. Trimming shortened V by 0 bases and J by 0 bases, and 8 bases separated the two germline ends. From germline, CDR1 is LGHDT and CDR2 YNNKEL (reference sequence). CDR3 coding DNA: TGTGCCAGCAGCCAAGATCTGGCCCTGAACACTGAAGCTTTCTTT. Protein product: CASSQDLALNTEAFF.

This clonotype has at least ten counts. The CDR3 DNA reads TGTGCCAGCAGTGAAGCCGGGACCTCACCCTACAATGAGCAGTTCTTC. Its protein is CASSEAGTSPYNEQFF. This rearrangement joins TRBV6-6 to TRBJ2-1, with D tentatively TRBD1 or TRBD2 (5 bases each). The ends were cut back, 5 bases at V and 2 bases at J, with 16 bases in the middle. The CDR3 is 16 amino acids. The germline CDR1 and CDR2 sequences are MNHNY and SVGAGI (reference sequence).

This clonotype has a handful of counts. J is TRBJ2-7 and V is TRBV30; no clear D. The V and J ends lost 4 bases and 2 bases respectively, with 27 bases between them. This CDR3 has 18 amino acids. The germline CDR1 and CDR2 sequences are GTSNPN and SVGIG (reference sequence). DNA for the CDR3: TGTGCCTGGAATGAGGACGGTCCATTTTCCTCCCGTCCCTACGAGCAGTACTTC. This encodes CAWNEDGPFSSRPYEQYF.

V usage is TRBV10-3 and J usage is TRBJ1-6; D may be TRBD1 (5 bases). V shed 10 bases and J shed 8 bases, with 15 bases lying between them. The CDR3 is 13 residues long. In germline, CDR1 is ENHRY, CDR2 SYGVKD. The CDR3 bases are TGTGCCACCCACCGGGACGGAGATTCACCCCTCCACTTT. It specifies CATHRDGDSPLHF.

The sample holds one count of this clonotype. This chain links TRBV10-3 with TRBJ2-1; 7 bases line up with TRBD1. Trimming cost V 4 bases and J 2 bases; bases outside gene matches: 2. Germline CDR1 is ENHRY and CDR2 is SYGVKD. There are 14 residues in the CDR3. The CDR3 DNA sequence: TGTGCCATCAGTGCCGGGACAGCCTACAATGAGCAGTTCTTC. Translated, it gives CAISAGTAYNEQFF.

The chain links TRBV20-1 to TRBJ2-5, with a tentative D call TRBD2 (6 bases). V shed 0 bases and J shed 11 bases, with 10 bases lying between them. CDR3 length: 11 residues. The germline V gene encodes CDR1 DFQATT and CDR2 SNEGSKA (reference sequence). The CDR3 sequence: CSAREGRNQYF. The CDR3 coding sequence is TGCAGTGCTAGAGAGGGGAGGAATCAGTACTTC.

This clonotype was seen more than once but under ten times. This chain links TRBV7-9 with TRBJ1-4; possible D gene TRBD1, 6 bases. Germline CDR1 is SEHNR and CDR2 is FQNEAQ (reference sequence). V was clipped by 5 bases and J by 2 bases, with 12 bases between them. This CDR3 spans 15 amino acids. The CDR3 reads CASSIFTGTNEKLFF. The DNA for the CDR3 is TGTGCCAGCAGCATTTTTACAGGGACTAATGAAAAACTGTTTTTT.

This clonotype was detected many times. This chain links TRBV13 with TRBJ1-6; the D is unclear. This CDR3 has 13 residues. Trimming pared 5 bases from V and 10 bases from J, leaving 12 bases between. Per germline, CDR1 PRHDT and CDR2 FYEKMQ (reference sequence). DNA of the CDR3: TGTGCCAGCAGCGTGCAAAAAGGGTCACCCCTCCACTTT. Protein sequence: CASSVQKGSPLHF.

Concerning this clonotype itself: A much larger clone differs from this one at a single base, so this may be a read error. CDR3: CAGTRDRGTDTQYF. The CDR3 region has the DNA TGCGCCGGCACCCGGGACAGGGGCACAGATACGCAGTATTTT. This sequence joins TRBV5-1 and TRBJ2-3, with TRBD1 matching over 9 bases. Germline lookup yields CDR1 SGHRS and CDR2 YFSETQ. The CDR3 has 14 residues. The junction had 7 bases not matched to a gene; V was cut back by 10 bases and J by 1 base. The entire variable domain, with the rest obtained from reference TRBV5-1 and TRBJ2-3, is as follows: KAGVTQTPRYLIKTRGQQVTLSCSPISGHRSVSWYQQTPGQGLQFLFEYFSETQRNKGNFPGRFSGRQFSNSRSEMNVSTLELGDSALYLCAGTRDRGTDTQYFGPGTRLTVL.

The table lists this clonotype with many counts. The genes are TRBV24-1 and TRBJ2-5, with D perhaps matching TRBD1 (6 bases). The germline V and J ends were trimmed by 2 bases and 5 bases, with 20 bases remaining between them. Germline-derived CDR1 and CDR2 are KGHDR and SFDVKD. The CDR3 spans 17 residues. CDR3 DNA sequence: TGTGCCACCAGTGATTCCCGGAGGTTGCAGGGGTACGAGACCCAGTACTTC. Translated: CATSDSRRLQGYETQYF.

This clonotype was observed a handful of times. A much larger clone lies a single base off, so this may be a read error. The chain joins TRBV5-5 to TRBJ2-7, with D possibly TRBD2 on 5 matching bases. CDR1 and CDR2 (germline): SGHKS, YYEKEE (reference sequence). This CDR3 contains 14 residues. Deletions cut 0 bases from V and 0 bases from J, with 7 bases between. The CDR3, as DNA: TGTGCCAGCAGCTTGGCGAGGGTCTCCTACGAGCAGTACTTC. Protein product: CASSLARVSYEQYF.

A single count supports this clonotype. This may be a read error: a much more frequent sequence differs by one nucleotide. The chain has TRBV27 and TRBJ2-7; D unresolved. Per germline, CDR1 MNHEY and CDR2 SMNVEV (reference sequence). V shed 5 bases and J shed 6 bases, with 14 bases lying between them. This CDR3 contains 13 residues. CDR3 nucleotides: TGTGCCAGCAGTCCCCAGAATGCTGGCGAGCAGTACTTC. Translation gives CASSPQNAGEQYF.

This clonotype has more than one count but fewer than ten. A junction end diverges from the germline sequence, so it may reflect a read error. The J gene is TRBJ2-7, the V gene TRBV9; D ambiguous. This CDR3 comprises 14 residues. In germline, CDR1 is SGDLS, CDR2 YYNGEE. As DNA, the CDR3 is TGTGCCAGCAGCGCCCCCGGTACACCTTACGTGATGTACTTT. It encodes CASSAPGTPYVMYF.

Many counts were recorded for this clonotype. This rearrangement joins TRBV5-1 to TRBJ2-7; the D gene is possibly TRBD2 (8 bases). V was cut by 4 bases and J by 6 bases, with 17 bases left in between. The CDR3 has 14 residues. Germline-derived CDR1 and CDR2 are SGHRS and YFSETQ. The CDR3 DNA reads TGCGCCAGCAGCCCGGGAGGGGGCGCCGGCGAGCAGTACTTC. Translated: CASSPGGGAGEQYF.

At least ten counts were recorded for this clonotype. V is TRBV11-2 and J is TRBJ2-3, with TRBD2 identical over 7 bases. The CDR3 totals 17 residues. CDR1 is SGHAT and CDR2 is FQNNGV in the germline V gene. V lost 5 bases, J lost 2 bases, and 13 bases stayed unmatched. The CDR3 DNA follows: TGTGCCAGCAGCCGAGTTAGTTTGGCGGGGGTCACAGATACGCAGTATTTT. This codes for CASSRVSLAGVTDTQYF.

This clonotype was detected ten times or more. The chain carries TRBV12-3 or TRBV12-4 and TRBJ2-5; 11 bases map to TRBD2. This CDR3 has 16 amino acids. Trimming cost V 4 bases and J 7 bases; bases outside gene matches: 11. The CDR3 nucleotides read TGTGCCAGCAGTTATAGCGGGGGGGACCTCGGGAGGACCCAGTACTTC. Translating it yields CASSYSGGDLGRTQYF.

The J gene is TRBJ1-1, the V gene TRBV7-8, with D hard to call. The germline V gene has CDR1 SGHVS and CDR2 FQNEAQ. V lost 1 base and J lost 1, with 16 bases in between. This CDR3 comprises 17 residues. CDR3 bases: TGTGCCAGCAGCTTAGGATACCGAGGTGGGAGGAACACTGAAGCTTTCTTT. Translated, it gives CASSLGYRGGRNTEAFF.

The rearrangement links TRBV15 to TRBJ2-5; D unclear. CDR1 is LNHNV, CDR2 YYDKDF, per germline (reference sequence). V was trimmed by 0 bases and J by 5 bases, leaving 13 bases between them. CDR3 length: 15 residues. CDR3 amino acids: CATSRDTYEGETQYF. CDR3 bases: TGTGCCACCAGCAGAGATACCTATGAAGGGGAGACCCAGTACTTC.

V gene TRBV10-3 combines with J gene TRBJ2-2; no reliable D call. This CDR3 comprises 10 residues. With 7 bases removed from V and 8 bases from J, the gap between germline ends came to 5 bases. Germline V gives CDR1 ENHRY, CDR2 SYGVKD. This chain's CDR3 is CAITPGELFF. CDR3 DNA sequence: TGTGCCATCACTCCAGGGGAGCTGTTTTTT.

This clonotype was found once. Compared with germline, one end of the junction differs, possibly owing to a read error. This CDR3 is CASSPDSDRFSPLHF. Written as DNA, the CDR3 is TGCGCCAGCAGCCCGGACTCGGACAGATTTTCACCCCTCCACTTT. The rearrangement links TRBV13 to TRBJ1-6; D is perhaps TRBD1 (6 bases). The germline V gene has CDR1 PRHDT and CDR2 FYEKMQ (reference sequence). CDR3 length: 15 amino acids.